The T cell receptor beta chain described here comes from a study of CD8+ T cells in alopecia areata. Overall study findings and caveats: Sequencing of scalp tissue also captures the resident alphabeta T cells of normal skin. Just one nonresponder means the tie between baseline CD8+ expansion and response stays uncertain.

This clone was recorded a few times. The antigen is undetermined. The CDR3 is 14 residues long. V lost 2 bases and J 1 base, leaving 8 bases between the germline ends. Germline loops: CDR1 SEHNR, CDR2 FQNEAQ (reference sequence). Extraction and reverse transcription of RNA yielded cDNA as the sequencing template. Data came from immunoSEQ multiplex PCR; TCRdb stores just in-frame clones and leaves some out. The sample lists a few hundred thousand clones; around two fifths were seen once. Treatment in this sample: oral pan-JAK inhibitor, 5-10 mg twice daily. Peripheral blood samples and lesional scalp punch biopsies were obtained from alopecia areata patients.

This chain joins TRBV7-9 and TRBJ1-1; D ambiguous. The sequenced sample was CD4+ T cells sorted from blood, obtained at approximately week 34, from a patient treated with tofacitinib. The source is a human donor with alopecia areata. The chain's CDR3 is CASSLRFTNTEAFF. The CDR3 coding sequence is TGTGCCAGCAGCTTACGGTTCACGAACACTGAAGCTTTCTTT.